The 2 T cell receptor beta chains given below trace back to one sample, sequenced in a study of blood T cell repertoires in COVID-19. Assay: immunoSEQ multiplex PCR; the TCRdb copy retains only in-frame clones and omits some. The sample records some 150,000 clones, 65% to 90% being singletons. The material sequenced was peripheral blood. The source of these receptors is a woman in her sixties with COVID-19, enrolled during active disease.

This clone is a singleton in its sample. The chain joins TRBV28 to TRBJ2-3, with D possibly matching TRBD2 (6 bases). Germline CDR1 and CDR2: MDHEN and SYDVKM. Trimming stripped 5 bases from V and 3 bases from J, with 15 bases between. The CDR3 is made up of 15 amino acids. The CDR3 loop reads CASSGTGGSTDTQYF. CDR3 DNA: TGTGCCAGCAGTGGGACTGGGGGGTCAACAGATACGCAGTATTTT.

The chain has TRBV2 and TRBJ2-1; 13 positions match TRBD2. Germline CDR1 reads SNHLY; CDR2 reads FYNNEI. The CDR3 runs to 16 residues. V lost 6 bases to trimming and J lost 7 bases; unmatched junction nucleotides: 9. This CDR3 reads CASRVLAGGLSNEQFF. CDR3 sequence (DNA): TGTGCCAGCAGGGTACTAGCGGGAGGGCTTTCGAATGAGCAGTTCTTC.